A selection of T cell receptor beta chains follows, all from one sample in a study of OX40 agonist ivuxolimab in advanced cancers. Libraries were prepared by immunoSEQ multiplex PCR; TCRdb keeps only in-frame clonotypes and omits some of them. Of about 19,000 clones in the sample, less than 95% were seen once. The specimen was CD4+ or CD8+ T cells sorted from blood, collected in a trial of the OX40 agonist ivuxolimab. Receptor source: an adult with an advanced solid tumor such as melanoma, head and neck, liver or kidney cancer. Both conserved end residues are part of each CDR3. A D gene is named only where the DNA matches it firmly. Some rows have no size entry. The others give once, few or many, or a class for an expanded clone.

.,.,TRBV28,13,TRBJ2-5,TGTGCCAGCTCCGGGGTCCCCCAAGAGACCCAGTACTTC,CASSGVPQETQYF
.,.,TRBV28,16,TRBJ2-5,TGTGCCAGCAGTTTCGTGGGCAGGGGTCGGGGAGAGACCCAGTACTTC,CASSFVGRGRGETQYF
.,.,TRBV7-9,15,TRBJ1-1,TGTGCCAGCAGCTTAGCTAAGATGGGGAACACTGAAGCTTTCTTT,CASSLAKMGNTEAFF
.,.,TRBV6-5,13,TRBJ2-1,TGTGCCAGCAGTTACGGACAGCGCAATGAGCAGTTCTTC,CASSYGQRNEQFF
.,.,TRBV19,16,TRBJ2-3,TGTGCCAGTAGTATATTAACAGGAATAAGGACAGATACGCAGTATTTT,CASSILTGIRTDTQYF
.,.,TRBV19,12,TRBJ1-1,TGTGCCAGTGTTGCAGGGTTCACTGAAGCTTTCTTT,CASVAGFTEAFF
.,.,TRBV27,15,TRBJ2-1,TGTGCCAGCACACCCTTAGGGCCAATGGACAATGAGCAGTTCTTC,CASTPLGPMDNEQFF
.,.,TRBV27,12,TRBJ2-2,TGTGCCAGCAGCCTCACCACCGGGGAGCTGTTTTTT,CASSLTTGELFF
.,.,TRBV4-1,16,TRBJ2-2,TGCGCCAGCAGCCAAGGGGCAAGCGGAACCACCGGGGAGCTGTTTTTT,CASSQGASGTTGELFF
.,TRBD1,TRBV7-9,16,TRBJ1-3,TGTGCCAGCAGAGGGGGACAGGCCCCGGGAGGAAACACCATATATTTT,CASRGGQAPGGNTIYF
once,TRBD2,TRBV7-6,17,TRBJ2-1,TGTGCCAGCAGCTCTACCGGCCTAGCGGGGGGCCACAATGAGCAGTTCTTC,CASSSTGLAGGHNEQFF
.,TRBD2,TRBV29-1,15,TRBJ2-1,TGCAGCGTGGACGGGACTAGCGGCCTCTACAATGAGCAGTTCTTC,CSVDGTSGLYNEQFF
.,TRBD1,TRBV4-1,12,TRBJ2-5,TGCGCCAGCAGGGACAGGGAAGAGACCCAGTACTTC,CASRDREETQYF
.,.,TRBV19,13,TRBJ2-1,TGTGCCAGTAGTATTGGGCAGATCAATGAGCAGTTCTTC,CASSIGQINEQFF
.,.,TRBV4-3,15,TRBJ2-1,TGCGCCAGCAGCCCGGGGGATAGCTCCTACAATGAGCAGTTCTTC,CASSPGDSSYNEQFF
.,.,TRBV6-1,15,TRBJ1-5,TGTGCCAGCAGCCCCGAAGGGGGAAACAATCAGCCCCAGCATTTT,CASSPEGGNNQPQHF
.,TRBD1,TRBV28,15,TRBJ1-2,TGTGCCAGCAGTGAAGTCCCCCACAGGGGGAATGGCTACACCTTC,CASSEVPHRGNGYTF
.,.,TRBV6-6,12,TRBJ2-1,TGTGCCAGCAGTTACTCGAGGGGTGAGCAGTTCTTC,CASSYSRGEQFF
.,TRBD2,TRBV7-2,17,TRBJ2-7,TGTGCCAGCAGCTTTGTCAGAGGGCTAGCGGGAGTTCAAGAGCAGTACTTC,CASSFVRGLAGVQEQYF
.,TRBD1,TRBV27,15,TRBJ2-3,TGTGCCAGCAGTTGGGACAGGGGGACTATAGATACGCAGTATTTT,CASSWDRGTIDTQYF
.,.,TRBV4-1,15,TRBJ2-2,TGCGCCAGCAGCCTAGGGACTCAACACGCCGGGGAGCTGTTTTTT,CASSLGTQHAGELFF
.,.,TRBV10-3,13,TRBJ2-1,TGTGCCATCAGTGCGGAGGCCTACAATGAGCAGTTCTTC,CAISAEAYNEQFF
.,.,TRBV28,16,TRBJ1-2,TGTGCCAGCAGTCCCCTAGGGGGGGCGAAATTCTATGGCTACACCTTC,CASSPLGGAKFYGYTF
.,.,TRBV5-1,14,TRBJ2-1,TGCGCCAGCAGCTTGGCCCCGGGGGATCCTGAGCAGTTCTTC,CASSLAPGDPEQFF